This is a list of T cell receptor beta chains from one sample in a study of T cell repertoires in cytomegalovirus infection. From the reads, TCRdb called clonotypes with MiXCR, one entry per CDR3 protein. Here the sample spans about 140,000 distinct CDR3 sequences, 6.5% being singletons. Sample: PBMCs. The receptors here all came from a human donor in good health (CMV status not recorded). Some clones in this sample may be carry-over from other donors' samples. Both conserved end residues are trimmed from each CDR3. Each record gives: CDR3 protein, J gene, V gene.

CDR3: ASSRRRGRQEAGYT; J: TRBJ1-2; V: TRBV7-9
CDR3: ASSLSRALSTGETQY; J: TRBJ2-5; V: TRBV27
CDR3: SARDSLDRVNQPQH; J: TRBJ1-5; V: TRBV20-1
CDR3: ASAPSQSSYNEQF; J: TRBJ2-1; V: TRBV5-1
CDR3: ASSQDTGPNTEAF; J: TRBJ1-1; V: TRBV4-3
CDR3: SAGRRQGRPYEQY; J: TRBJ2-7; V: TRBV20-1
CDR3: ASRNLQVISGANVLT; J: TRBJ2-6; V: TRBV19
CDR3: ASSRHRDRSSYEQY; J: TRBJ2-7; V: TRBV7-9
CDR3: ASSLKPSSYNEQF; J: TRBJ2-1; V: TRBV28
CDR3: ASSFGQGIDTQY; J: TRBJ2-3; V: TRBV5-5
CDR3: ATSLGNYGYT; J: TRBJ1-2; V: TRBV24-1
CDR3: ASSWGSQGTEAF; J: TRBJ1-1; V: TRBV7-2
CDR3: SVSPGFAQETQY; J: TRBJ2-5; V: TRBV29-1